This T cell receptor beta chain is drawn from a study of technical replicates of blood from a handful of donors. Some clones are missing from TCRdb's copy, which holds only in-frame ones; the method was immunoSEQ multiplex PCR. The table has approximately 79,000 clones, 96% seen once. The CDR3 spans 16 residues. V was shortened by 4 bases and J by 0 bases, with 13 bases between the two germline ends. Germline-derived CDR1 and CDR2 are SGHTA and FQGTGA. The material sequenced was T cells isolated from PBMCs. The receptor's source is a human donor in good health. This chain connects TRBV7-3 to TRBJ2-1, with D unresolved. This CDR3 is CASSYKAISSYNEQFF. In nucleotides, the CDR3 is TGTGCCAGCAGCTATAAAGCGATCAGCTCCTACAATGAGCAGTTCTTC.